This TCR beta chain was found in a study of control samples from healthy donors and cancer patients. Clones were read by immunoSEQ multiplex PCR, and TCRdb kept only the in-frame ones, dropping some. The repertoire holds about 120,000 clones, with more than 70% as singletons. This CDR3 comprises 13 residues. Germline V CDR1 and CDR2: ENHRY, SYGVKD. V trimming: 10 bases; J trimming: 5 bases; junction bases outside the gene matches: 7. This chain joins TRBV10-3 and TRBJ2-5; 10 bases are a match to TRBD1. Sequenced input: blood. The clonotype comes from a man in his sixties in good health. In DNA form, the CDR3 reads TGTGCCACCGGGACAGGGGCGGGCGAGACCCAGTACTTC. Protein: CATGTGAGETQYF.